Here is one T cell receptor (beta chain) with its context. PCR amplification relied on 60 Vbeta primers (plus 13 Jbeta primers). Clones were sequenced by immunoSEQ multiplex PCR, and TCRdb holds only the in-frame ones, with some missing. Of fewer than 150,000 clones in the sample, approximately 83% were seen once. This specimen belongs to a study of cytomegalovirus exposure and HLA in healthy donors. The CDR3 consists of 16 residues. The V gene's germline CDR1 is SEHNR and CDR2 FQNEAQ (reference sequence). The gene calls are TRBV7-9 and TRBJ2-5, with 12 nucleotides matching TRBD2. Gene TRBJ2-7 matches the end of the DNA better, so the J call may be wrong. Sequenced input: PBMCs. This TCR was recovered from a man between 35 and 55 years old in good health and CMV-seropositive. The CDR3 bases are TGTGCCAGCAGCAACGGACTAGCGGGAACCTCCTACGAGCAGTACTTC. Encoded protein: CASSNGLAGTSYEQYF.